Each of the 14 T cell receptor beta chains below was sequenced from the same sample in a study of human T cells and chemical hapten exposure. Time point denoted: patch test 3, about 24 weeks after DPC sensitization. Treatment specified: therapeutic diphenylcyclopropenone sensitization with weekly scalp DPC. MiXCR was run by TCRdb on the RACE reads, yielding one entry per CDR3 protein. The table has about 90,000 distinct CDR3 sequences, about a tenth seen once. This specimen consisted of whole blood, obtained in connection with sensitization to the hapten diphenylcyclopropenone (DPC). Receptors were obtained from a woman under 40 with alopecia areata. Some clones in this sample may be carry-over from other donors' samples.

This clonotype came up many times. The CDR3: CASSSPGLAGELFF. The CDR3 DNA reads TGTGCCAGCAGCTCCCCAGGGTTGGCCGGGGAGCTGTTTTTT. The chain combines TRBV7-2 with TRBJ2-2; perhaps TRBD1 as D (5 bases). The CDR3 spans 14 residues. Germline V lookup: CDR1 SGHTA, CDR2 FQGNSA. Trimming removed 4 bases from V and 6 bases from J, with 12 bases in between.

This chain joins TRBV7-9 and TRBJ2-1; D gene unclear. V lost 5 bases, J lost 1 base, and 9 bases lay in between. Germline CDR1 and CDR2: SEHNR and FQNEAQ (reference sequence). The CDR3 has 14 residues. The CDR3 region has the DNA TGTGCCAGCAGCCGTGACACGTCCTACAATGAGCAGTTCTTC. The encoded protein is CASSRDTSYNEQFF.

This clonotype has at least ten counts. The chain uses TRBV10-2 and TRBJ2-7; the D gene could be TRBD1 or TRBD2 (5 bases each). CDR3 length equals 15 residues. V was trimmed by 7 bases and J by 0 bases, leaving 16 bases between them. Germline assignment: CDR1 WSHSY and CDR2 SAAADI. This CDR3 is CASTPGTESSYEQYV. The CDR3 DNA reads as TGCGCCAGCACGCCCGGGACCGAAAGCTCCTACGAGCAGTACGTC.

This clonotype was seen a few times. V is TRBV7-2 and J is TRBJ2-5, with 7 positions matching TRBD1. V lost 5 bases, J lost 1 base, and 4 bases stayed unmatched. Germline V gene sequence: CDR1 SGHTA, CDR2 FQGNSA. This CDR3 spans 14 amino acids. The CDR3 sequence is CASSTRDSQETQYF. CDR3 nucleotides: TGTGCCAGCAGCACCCGGGACAGCCAAGAGACCCAGTACTTC.

DNA for the CDR3: TGTGCCAGCAGCTTAGAAGGGGGCACGGAGACCCAGTACTTC. It translates to CASSLEGGTETQYF. The chain recombines TRBV7-9 with TRBJ2-5, with 7 bases that match TRBD1. CDR3 length: 14 amino acids. V shed 1 base and J 5 bases; nucleotides not matched to a gene: 4. CDR1 is SEHNR, CDR2 FQNEAQ, per germline (reference sequence).

The table lists this clonotype with many counts. The chain is built from TRBV29-1 and TRBJ1-1, with D uncertain. CDR1 is SQVTM, CDR2 ANQGSEA, per germline. This CDR3 has 14 residues. Trimming left V 7 bases short and J 1 base short, with 16 bases between. CDR3 nucleotides: TGCAGCGCGAGTGGAAACAACGCGAACACTGAAGCTTTCTTT. This codes for CSASGNNANTEAFF.

This clonotype was seen repeatedly, ten times or more. The rearrangement links TRBV4-3 to TRBJ1-3, with D possibly TRBD1 on 5 matching bases. From germline, CDR1 is LGHNA and CDR2 YSLEER. The V and J ends lost 0 bases and 4 bases respectively, with 10 bases between them. The CDR3 length is 15 residues. The CDR3 protein is CASSQEGQLGNTIYF. CDR3 sequence (DNA): TGCGCCAGCAGCCAAGAAGGACAATTGGGAAACACCATATATTTT.

This clonotype was recorded many times. Written as DNA, the CDR3 is TGTGCCAGCAGCCGTAACCAGGGTTCTGGCGCAGATACGCAGTATTTT. Protein sequence: CASSRNQGSGADTQYF. This chain joins TRBV7-9 and TRBJ2-3; D might be TRBD1 (5 bases). V was cut by 5 bases and J by 4 bases, with 19 bases left in between. The germline V gene has CDR1 SEHNR and CDR2 FQNEAQ (reference sequence). This CDR3 is built from 16 residues.

This chain joins TRBV7-9 and TRBJ2-3; 7 bases align to TRBD2. Germline V gene data show CDR1 as SEHNR and CDR2 as FQNEAQ (reference sequence). V shed 1 base and J 3 bases; nucleotides not matched to a gene: 4. This CDR3 has 15 residues. The CDR3 DNA reads TGTGCCAGCAGCTTAGTCCGGGGAGGGACAGATACGCAGTATTTT. Encoded protein: CASSLVRGGTDTQYF.

A single count supports this clonotype. This could be a read error, since a much larger clone is one nucleotide away. V and J are TRBV7-3 and TRBJ1-2; TRBD1 matches at 8 bases. The V gene's germline CDR1 is SGHTA and CDR2 FQGTGA. This CDR3 region has 13 residues. DNA for the CDR3: TGTGCCAGCAGCAACGGACAGGGACTAGCCTACATCTTC. Translation: CASSNGQGLAYIF.

This clonotype appeared many times. The chain has TRBV18 and TRBJ2-5; the D is unclear. Trimming took 0 bases from V and 5 from J, leaving 10 bases between them. The CDR3 is made up of 14 amino acids. Germline CDR1 KGHSH, CDR2 LQKENI. The CDR3 reads CASSPPMPSETQYF. CDR3 bases: TGTGCCAGCTCACCACCGATGCCGAGTGAGACCCAGTACTTC.

This clonotype was seen many times. The V and J genes are TRBV6-2 or TRBV6-3 and TRBJ2-7; a weak D match, TRBD1 (6 bases). The V gene lost 7 bases and the J gene lost 3 bases, with 13 bases spanning the gap. CDR1 is MNHEY and CDR2 is SVGEGT in the germline V gene. This CDR3 spans 13 amino acids. CDR3 DNA sequence: TGTGCCAGCACGCCGAGGGGGAACTACGAGCAGTACTTC. This encodes CASTPRGNYEQYF.

This sequence joins TRBV6-1 and TRBJ1-2, with TRBD1 identical over 7 bases. CDR3 length: 14 residues. The germline V gene has CDR1 MNHNS and CDR2 SASEGT. The V gene end was trimmed by 6 bases and the J gene end by 2 bases; junction bases not matched to a gene: 6. CDR3 DNA sequence: TGTGCCAGCAGAAACAGGGGCGAGAACTATGGCTACACCTTC. As protein: CASRNRGENYGYTF.

The J gene is TRBJ1-2, the V gene TRBV28; D is possibly TRBD1 (6 bases). V was cut by 7 bases and J by 4 bases, with 13 bases left in between. Germline CDR1 is MDHEN and CDR2 is SYDVKM. There are 13 residues in the CDR3. The CDR3 sequence is CASTPDRTYGYTF. The DNA for the CDR3 is TGTGCCAGCACCCCCGACAGGACCTATGGCTACACCTTC.